A single sample is the source of the 17 T cell receptor beta chains below, sequenced in a study of beta chain features in type 1 diabetes. Of the isolated RNA, all was reverse transcribed, and so the sequenced material was expressed TCRB transcripts. Profiled with immunoSEQ multiplex PCR; TCRdb holds only in-frame clones, not every one. The sample carries roughly 450,000 clones, about 15% recorded once. The sequencing input was naive CD4+ T cells from blood. The receptors stem from a man under 40 in good health.

The chain uses TRBV7-2 and TRBJ1-2; the match to TRBD1 covers 7 bases. Germline CDR1 SGHTA, CDR2 FQGNSA. With V trimmed by 5 bases and J by 7 bases, 10 bases remained unmatched. The CDR3 has 14 amino acids. The CDR3: CASSNRQGLVGYTF. In DNA form, the CDR3 reads TGTGCCAGCAGCAACCGACAGGGCTTGGTTGGCTACACCTTC.

The chain recombines TRBV29-1 with TRBJ2-1; D assignment may be TRBD1 or TRBD2 (5 bases each). The germline gives CDR1 SQVTM, CDR2 ANQGSEA. This CDR3 has 13 amino acids. Trimming removed 7 bases from V and 4 bases from J, with 14 bases in between. CDR3: CSAGRESYNEQFF. CDR3 nucleotide sequence: TGCAGCGCGGGACGGGAATCGTACAATGAGCAGTTCTTC.

This chain connects TRBV6-6 to TRBJ2-7; TRBD2 aligns across 8 bases. V lost 2 bases to trimming and J lost 2 bases; unmatched junction nucleotides: 2. CDR1 is MNHNY, CDR2 SVGAGI, per germline (reference sequence). The CDR3 sequence is 14 residues long. The CDR3 nucleotides are TGTGCCAGCAGTTACCGGGAGGGGGCCTACGAGCAGTACGTC. Translating gives CASSYREGAYEQYV.

This rearrangement joins TRBV2 to TRBJ1-2; maybe TRBD1 (6 bases). Between the trimmed V and J ends, which lost 6 bases and 8 bases, there was a span of 16 bases. Germline CDR1 is SNHLY and CDR2 is FYNNEI. The CDR3 loop spans 13 amino acids. CDR3: CASRGTRAEGYTF. The CDR3 DNA follows: TGTGCCAGCAGGGGGACACGGGCGGAGGGCTACACCTTC.

The gene calls are TRBV30 and TRBJ2-1; D ambiguous. V was shortened by 1 base and J by 10 bases, with 8 bases between the two germline ends. The CDR3 is 11 amino acids. Germline V gene lookup returns CDR1 GTSNPN and CDR2 SVGIG (reference sequence). Here the CDR3 reads CAWSAQREQFF. CDR3 bases: TGTGCCTGGAGTGCTCAGAGGGAGCAGTTCTTC.

The chain has TRBV5-1 and TRBJ1-2; a possible D gene is TRBD1 (5 bases). V was pared by 4 bases and J by 4 bases, with 20 bases between. The V gene's germline CDR1 is SGHRS and CDR2 YFSETQ. The CDR3 extends over 16 amino acids. The CDR3 nucleotides are TGCGCCAGCAGCCAGAGTCAGAAGACAGCGAGCTATGGCTACACCTTC. It translates to CASSQSQKTASYGYTF.

The genes are TRBV6-6 and TRBJ2-3; D gene unclear. V was trimmed by 5 bases and J by 6 bases, leaving 6 bases between them. The germline CDR1 and CDR2 sequences are MNHNY and SVGAGI (reference sequence). CDR3 length: 11 residues. The CDR3 nucleotides read TGTGCCAGCAGTACCGCGGATACGCAGTATTTT. It encodes CASSTADTQYF.

The chain carries TRBV5-6 and TRBJ1-1; 11 positions match TRBD1. The CDR3 has 15 residues. Trimming removed 1 base from V and 6 bases from J; junction bases left unmatched: 5. Germline V gene lookup returns CDR1 SGHDT and CDR2 YYEEEE. CDR3 loop: CASSLPGQGEAEAFF. As DNA, the CDR3 is TGTGCCAGCAGCTTGCCGGGACAGGGGGAAGCTGAAGCTTTCTTT.

This clone was seen more than once but under ten times. The rearrangement uses TRBV11-3 and TRBJ2-5, with D unclear. Trimming removed 1 base from V and 5 bases from J, with 8 bases in between. In germline, CDR1 is SGHNT, CDR2 YENEEA. CDR3 size: 13 residues. In DNA, the CDR3 is TGTGCCAGCAGCTTAGGAGCCGTGGAGACCCAGTACTTC. The encoded protein is CASSLGAVETQYF.

This clone occurred a few times. A read error may produce the germline difference seen at one junction end. The sample holds other DNA sequences that translate to the same CDR3. This sequence joins TRBV7-9 and TRBJ2-1, with 11 bases fitting TRBD2. The germline gives CDR1 SEHNR, CDR2 FQNEAQ (reference sequence). This CDR3 has 15 residues. CDR3 nucleotides: TGTGCCAGCAGCCTTAGCGGGAGGGCCTATAATGAGCAGTTCTTC. It specifies CASSLSGRAYNEQFF.

This clone appeared many times. The chain joins TRBV29-1 to TRBJ2-2; D remains ambiguous. Germline V gene sequence: CDR1 SQVTM, CDR2 ANQGSEA. V dropped 7 bases and J dropped 1 base, with 10 bases sitting between them. The CDR3 spans 13 residues. The CDR3 here is CSAVTQNTGELFF. The CDR3 nucleotides are TGCAGCGCCGTGACTCAGAACACCGGGGAGCTGTTTTTT.

This clone was picked up a small number of times. This chain connects TRBV7-2 to TRBJ2-5, with D possibly being TRBD1 (6 bases). CDR1 is SGHTA, CDR2 FQGNSA, per germline. The CDR3 spans 17 residues. V lost 1 base and J lost 3, with 18 bases in between. The CDR3 is CASSLVGWGLLEETQYF. In DNA form, the CDR3 reads TGTGCCAGCAGCTTAGTAGGCTGGGGGCTTTTGGAAGAGACCCAGTACTTC.

The gene calls are TRBV5-4 and TRBJ2-1; 7 nucleotides agree with TRBD2. Germline-derived CDR1 and CDR2 are SGHNT and YYREEE (reference sequence). The V gene end was trimmed by 2 bases and the J gene end by 10 bases; junction bases not matched to a gene: 6. CDR3 length equals 13 residues. CDR3 amino acids: CASSFGGGREQFF. The CDR3 DNA reads TGTGCCAGCAGCTTCGGCGGGGGTCGGGAGCAGTTCTTC.

This clone was counted between two and nine times. This sequence joins TRBV30 and TRBJ1-2, with D tentatively TRBD1 (6 bases). In germline, CDR1 is GTSNPN, CDR2 SVGIG (reference sequence). The V end was cut by 0 bases, the J end by 8 bases, with 10 bases between. CDR3 length equals 12 residues. This CDR3 reads CAWSVQGLGYTF. CDR3 in DNA: TGTGCCTGGAGTGTACAGGGCTTAGGCTACACCTTC.

In its sample, this clone was seen once. Other nucleotide sequences in the sample specify the same CDR3. The J gene is TRBJ2-3, the V gene TRBV9; perhaps D is TRBD1 or TRBD2 (5 bases each). In germline, CDR1 is SGDLS, CDR2 YYNGEE. The ends were cut back, 5 bases at V and 2 bases at J, with 9 bases in the middle. The CDR3 extends over 13 amino acids. CDR3 bases: TGTGCCAGCAGTCGGGACCACACAGATACGCAGTATTTT. Protein: CASSRDHTDTQYF.

This clone was observed a few times. The chain combines TRBV27 with TRBJ1-2; D call uncertain. Germline lookup yields CDR1 MNHEY and CDR2 SMNVEV (reference sequence). The V gene lost 5 bases and the J gene lost 4 bases, with 11 bases spanning the gap. The CDR3 is 13 residues long. The CDR3 region is CASSLNRGYGYTF. In DNA form, the CDR3 reads TGTGCCAGCAGTCTTAACAGAGGCTATGGCTACACCTTC.

This clone appeared a few times. V is TRBV13 and J is TRBJ2-7; maybe TRBD1 (6 bases). The CDR3 runs to 13 residues. The V gene's germline CDR1 is PRHDT and CDR2 FYEKMQ (reference sequence). Trimming shortened V by 3 bases and J by 1 base, and 7 bases separated the two germline ends. The CDR3 protein is CASSFGTSYEQYF. The CDR3 DNA reads TGTGCCAGCAGCTTTGGGACATCCTACGAGCAGTACTTC.